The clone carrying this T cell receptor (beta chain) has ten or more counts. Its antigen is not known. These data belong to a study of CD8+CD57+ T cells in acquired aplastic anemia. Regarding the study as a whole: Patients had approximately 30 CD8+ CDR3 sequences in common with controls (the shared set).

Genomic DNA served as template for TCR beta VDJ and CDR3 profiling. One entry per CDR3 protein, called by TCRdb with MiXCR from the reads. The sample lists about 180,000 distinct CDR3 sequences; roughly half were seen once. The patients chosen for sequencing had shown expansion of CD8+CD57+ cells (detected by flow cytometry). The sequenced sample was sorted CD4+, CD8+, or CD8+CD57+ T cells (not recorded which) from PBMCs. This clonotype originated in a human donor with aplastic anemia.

CDR3 amino acids: CASSSSRLAATDTQYF. The CDR3 bases are TGTGCCAGCAGTAGCTCTAGGCTAGCGGCCACAGATACGCAGTATTTT. The chain combines TRBV6-1 with TRBJ2-3; 7 bases match TRBD2. V lost 5 bases to trimming and J lost 2 bases; unmatched junction nucleotides: 10. This CDR3 region has 16 residues. Germline V gene sequence: CDR1 MNHNS, CDR2 SASEGT.